This record covers a single T cell receptor beta chain. These data belong to a study of control samples from healthy donors and cancer patients. The repertoire was sequenced with immunoSEQ multiplex PCR; TCRdb's copy has only in-frame clones and lacks some. The sample comprises around 200,000 clones, roughly 94% of which are singletons, and approximately 1.4% rests with the top ten. The CDR3 runs 13 residues. Trimming cost V 0 bases and J 5 bases, with 8 bases left between them. Germline CDR1 and CDR2: SGDLS and YYNGEE. Specimen: blood. The chain uses TRBV9 and TRBJ1-1; D gene unclear. This TCR came from a man over 45 in good health. As DNA, the CDR3 is TGTGCCAGCAGCGTAGTTGACGGGACTGAAGCTTTCTTT. Its protein product is CASSVVDGTEAFF.